This TCR beta chain comes out of a study of technical replicates of blood from a handful of donors. Clones were sequenced by immunoSEQ multiplex PCR, and TCRdb holds only the in-frame ones, with some missing. The table shows roughly 73,000 clones, with roughly 93% occurring only once. Unmatched junction bases numbered 13, after V lost 6 bases and J lost 9 bases. This CDR3 spans 15 amino acids. Germline-derived CDR1 and CDR2 are LNHDA and SQIVND (reference sequence). The specimen was T cells isolated from PBMCs. This TCR derives from a human donor in good health. V and J are TRBV19 and TRBJ1-3, with 8 bases matching TRBD1. CDR3 amino acids: CASRLAPGQGVTIYF. The CDR3 DNA is TGTGCCAGTAGATTGGCCCCCGGACAGGGTGTCACCATATATTTT.